This T cell receptor (beta chain) is drawn from a study of patients and donors after allogeneic stem cell transplantation. Per the germline V gene, CDR1 is DFQATT and CDR2 is SNEGSKA (reference sequence). CDR3 length: 10 amino acids. Trimming removed 6 bases from V and 9 bases from J, with 12 bases in between. Using its own MiXCR run on the RT-PCR reads, TCRdb lists one record per CDR3 protein. This table has 150,000 to 250,000 distinct CDR3 sequences, approximately 41% appearing once. This chain uses TRBV20-1 with TRBJ2-7; D might be TRBD1 (6 bases). The origin of this receptor is a human donor who was either an allogeneic HSCT recipient or a stem cell or donor lymphocyte infusion donor (not recorded which). It is not recorded whose cells these are; they may come from a transplant donor. Sequencing was done on a sample of blood, either unsorted or a sorted T cell fraction (not recorded which). CDR3 coding DNA: TGCAGTGCGACGACAGGAGGGCAGTACTTC. Its translation is CSATTGGQYF.